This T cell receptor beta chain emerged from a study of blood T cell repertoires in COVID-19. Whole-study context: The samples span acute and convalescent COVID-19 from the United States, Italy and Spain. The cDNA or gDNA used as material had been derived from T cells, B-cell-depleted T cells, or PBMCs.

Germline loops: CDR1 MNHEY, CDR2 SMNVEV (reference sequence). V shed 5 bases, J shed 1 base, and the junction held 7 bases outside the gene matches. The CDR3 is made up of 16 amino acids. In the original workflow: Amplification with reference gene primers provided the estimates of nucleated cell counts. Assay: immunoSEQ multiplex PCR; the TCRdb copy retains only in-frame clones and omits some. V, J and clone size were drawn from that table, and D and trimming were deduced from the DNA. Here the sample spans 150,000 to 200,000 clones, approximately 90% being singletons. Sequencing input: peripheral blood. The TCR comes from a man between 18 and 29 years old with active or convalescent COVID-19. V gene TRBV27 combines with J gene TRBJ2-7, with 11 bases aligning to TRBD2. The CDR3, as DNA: TGTGCCAGCAGTCTAAAGGGACTAGCGGAATCCTACGAGCAGTACTTC. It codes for CASSLKGLAESYEQYF.